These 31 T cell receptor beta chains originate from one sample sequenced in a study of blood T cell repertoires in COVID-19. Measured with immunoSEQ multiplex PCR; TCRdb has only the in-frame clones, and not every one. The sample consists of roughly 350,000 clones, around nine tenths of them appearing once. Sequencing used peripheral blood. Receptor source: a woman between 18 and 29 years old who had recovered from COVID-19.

The CDR3 loop reads CASSETGRGLRNTEAFF. Written as DNA, the CDR3 is TGTGCCAGCAGTGAAACAGGCAGGGGGTTGCGAAACACTGAAGCTTTCTTT. V and J are TRBV25-1 and TRBJ1-1; 7 bases agree with TRBD1. In germline, CDR1 is MGHDK, CDR2 SYGVNS. V lost 2 bases, J lost 2 bases, and 11 bases stayed unmatched. The CDR3 has 17 amino acids.

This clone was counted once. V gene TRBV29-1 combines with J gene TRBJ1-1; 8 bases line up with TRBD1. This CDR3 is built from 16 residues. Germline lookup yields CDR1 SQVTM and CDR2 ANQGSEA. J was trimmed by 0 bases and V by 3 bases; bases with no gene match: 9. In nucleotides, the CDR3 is TGCAGCGTTGACTGGGGACAGGCTAATATGAACACTGAAGCTTTCTTT. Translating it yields CSVDWGQANMNTEAFF.

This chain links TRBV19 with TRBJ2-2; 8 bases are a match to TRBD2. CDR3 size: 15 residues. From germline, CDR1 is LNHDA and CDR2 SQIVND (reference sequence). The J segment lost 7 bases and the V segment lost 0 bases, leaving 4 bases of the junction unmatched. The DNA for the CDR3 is TGTGCCAGTAGTATAGAAGCGGGAGCCGTCGGGGAGCTGTTTTTT. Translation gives CASSIEAGAVGELFF.

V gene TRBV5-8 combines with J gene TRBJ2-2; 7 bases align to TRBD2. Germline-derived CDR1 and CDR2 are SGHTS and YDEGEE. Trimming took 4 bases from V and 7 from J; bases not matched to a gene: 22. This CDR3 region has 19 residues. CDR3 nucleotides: TGTGCCAGCAGCCCGGGGGTCTGGCGGGAGAGGGATTCGAACGGGGAGCTGTTTTTT. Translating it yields CASSPGVWRERDSNGELFF.

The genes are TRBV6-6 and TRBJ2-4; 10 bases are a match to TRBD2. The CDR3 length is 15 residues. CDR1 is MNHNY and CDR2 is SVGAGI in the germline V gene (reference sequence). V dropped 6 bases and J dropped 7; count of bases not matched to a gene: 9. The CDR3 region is CASSPKREGFNIQYF. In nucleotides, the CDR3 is TGTGCCAGCAGCCCCAAGCGGGAGGGGTTCAACATTCAGTACTTC.

Here the CDR3 reads CASNDPSRPSTDTQYF. The CDR3 DNA follows: TGTGCCAGCAACGACCCGTCCAGGCCCAGCACAGATACGCAGTATTTT. The chain employs TRBV9 and TRBJ2-3, with D uncertain. V lost 6 bases and J 0 bases, leaving 17 bases between the germline ends. This CDR3 has 16 residues. In germline, CDR1 is SGDLS, CDR2 YYNGEE.

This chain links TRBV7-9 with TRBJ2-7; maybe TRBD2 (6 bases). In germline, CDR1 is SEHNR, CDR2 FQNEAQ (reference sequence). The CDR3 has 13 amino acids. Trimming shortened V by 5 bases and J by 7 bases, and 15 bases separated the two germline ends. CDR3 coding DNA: TGTGCCAGCAGCCTCTTTAGCGGCGGGGAGCAGTACGTC. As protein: CASSLFSGGEQYV.

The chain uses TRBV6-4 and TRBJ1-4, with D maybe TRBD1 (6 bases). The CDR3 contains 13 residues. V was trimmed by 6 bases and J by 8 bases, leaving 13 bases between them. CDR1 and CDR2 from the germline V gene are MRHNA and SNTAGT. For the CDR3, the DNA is TGTGCCAGCAGCCGGGACATAGGAGAAAAACTGTTTTTT. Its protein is CASSRDIGEKLFF.

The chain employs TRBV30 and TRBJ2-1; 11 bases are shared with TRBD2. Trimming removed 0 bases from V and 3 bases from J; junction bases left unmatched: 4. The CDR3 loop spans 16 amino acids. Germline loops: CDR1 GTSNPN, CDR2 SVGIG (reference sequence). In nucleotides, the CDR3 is TGTGCCTGGAGTGTACTCGGGACTAGCGGCTACAATGAGCAGTTCTTC. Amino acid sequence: CAWSVLGTSGYNEQFF.

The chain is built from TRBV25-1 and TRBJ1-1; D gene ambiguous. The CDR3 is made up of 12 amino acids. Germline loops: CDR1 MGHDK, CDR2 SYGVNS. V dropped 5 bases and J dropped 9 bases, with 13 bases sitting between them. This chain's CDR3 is CASSPLGDQAFF. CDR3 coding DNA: TGTGCCAGCAGTCCGCTCGGGGATCAAGCTTTCTTT.

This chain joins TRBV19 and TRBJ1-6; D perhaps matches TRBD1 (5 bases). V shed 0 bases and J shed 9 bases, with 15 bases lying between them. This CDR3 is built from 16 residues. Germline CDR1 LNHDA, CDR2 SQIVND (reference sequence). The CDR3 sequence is CASSIDTGSIGSPLHF. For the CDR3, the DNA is TGTGCCAGTAGTATAGACACAGGTTCTATAGGTTCACCCCTCCACTTT.

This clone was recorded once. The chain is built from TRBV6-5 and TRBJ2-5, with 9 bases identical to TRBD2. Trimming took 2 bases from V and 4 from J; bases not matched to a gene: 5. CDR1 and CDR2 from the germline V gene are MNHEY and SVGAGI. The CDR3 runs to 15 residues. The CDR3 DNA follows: TGTGCCAGCAGTTACCGGGCGGGAGGGGCAGAGACCCAGTACTTC. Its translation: CASSYRAGGAETQYF.

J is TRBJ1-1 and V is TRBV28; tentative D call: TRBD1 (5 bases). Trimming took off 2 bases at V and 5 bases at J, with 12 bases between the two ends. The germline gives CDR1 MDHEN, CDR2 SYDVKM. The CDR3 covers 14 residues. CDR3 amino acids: CASSLQGLRTEAFF. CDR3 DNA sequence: TGTGCCAGCAGTTTACAGGGCTTAAGAACTGAAGCTTTCTTT.

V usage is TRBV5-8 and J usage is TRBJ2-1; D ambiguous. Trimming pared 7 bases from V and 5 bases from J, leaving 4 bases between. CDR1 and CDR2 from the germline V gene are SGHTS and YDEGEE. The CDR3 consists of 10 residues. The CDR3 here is CASRDNEQFF. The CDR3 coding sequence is TGTGCCAGCCGGGACAATGAGCAGTTCTTC.

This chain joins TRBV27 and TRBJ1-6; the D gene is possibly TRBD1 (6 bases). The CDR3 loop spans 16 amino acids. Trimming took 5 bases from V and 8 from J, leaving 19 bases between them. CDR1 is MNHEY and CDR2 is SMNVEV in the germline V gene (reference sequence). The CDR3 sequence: CASSQALGQFHSPLHF. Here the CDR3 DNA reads TGTGCCAGCAGTCAAGCGCTAGGACAGTTCCATTCACCCCTCCACTTT.

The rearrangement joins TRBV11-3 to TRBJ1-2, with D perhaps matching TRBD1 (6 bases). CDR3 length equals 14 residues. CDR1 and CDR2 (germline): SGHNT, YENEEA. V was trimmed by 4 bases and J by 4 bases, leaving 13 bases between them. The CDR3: CASSWTQGTYGYTF. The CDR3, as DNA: TGTGCCAGCAGCTGGACACAGGGCACCTATGGCTACACCTTC.

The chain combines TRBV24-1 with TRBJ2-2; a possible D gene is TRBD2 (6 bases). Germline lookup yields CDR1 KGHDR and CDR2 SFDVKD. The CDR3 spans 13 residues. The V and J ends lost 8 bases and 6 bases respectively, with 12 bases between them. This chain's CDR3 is CATTGEGAGELFF. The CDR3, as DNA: TGTGCCACCACGGGGGAAGGGGCCGGGGAGCTGTTTTTT.

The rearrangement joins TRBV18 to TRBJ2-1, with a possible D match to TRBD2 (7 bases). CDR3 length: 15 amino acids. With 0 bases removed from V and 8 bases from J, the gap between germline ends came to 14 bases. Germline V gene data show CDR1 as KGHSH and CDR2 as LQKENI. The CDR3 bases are TGTGCCAGCTCACCACCCGGGGGGCGTGAGGATGAGCAGTTCTTC. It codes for CASSPPGGREDEQFF.

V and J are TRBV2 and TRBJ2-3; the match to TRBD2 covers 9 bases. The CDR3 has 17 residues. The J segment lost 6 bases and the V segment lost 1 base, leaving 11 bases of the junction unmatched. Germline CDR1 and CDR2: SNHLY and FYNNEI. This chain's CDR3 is CASSEEEAGGAEDTQYF. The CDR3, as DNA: TGTGCCAGCAGTGAAGAAGAAGCGGGAGGCGCGGAGGATACGCAGTATTTT.

The chain's CDR3 is CAISDEGTDEKLFF. The CDR3 region has the DNA TGTGCCATCAGTGATGAGGGTACGGATGAAAAACTGTTTTTT. The chain employs TRBV10-3 and TRBJ1-4, with D uncertain. From germline, CDR1 is ENHRY and CDR2 SYGVKD. CDR3 length equals 14 residues. V lost 3 bases and J 6 bases, leaving 11 bases between the germline ends.

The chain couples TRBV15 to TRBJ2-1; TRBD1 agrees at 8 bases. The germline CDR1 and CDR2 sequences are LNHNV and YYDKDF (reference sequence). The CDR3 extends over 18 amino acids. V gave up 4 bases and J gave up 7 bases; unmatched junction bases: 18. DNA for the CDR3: TGTGCCACCAGCAATAAGAGGATCTGGACAGGGAGATCGAATGAGCAGTTCTTC. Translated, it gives CATSNKRIWTGRSNEQFF.

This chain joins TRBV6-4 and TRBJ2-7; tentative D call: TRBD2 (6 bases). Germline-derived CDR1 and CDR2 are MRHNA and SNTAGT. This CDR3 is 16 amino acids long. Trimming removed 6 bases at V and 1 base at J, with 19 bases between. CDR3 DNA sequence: TGTGCCAGCAGGGGACTGGGGCGGTCAGTTTCCTACGAGCAGTACGTC. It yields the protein CASRGLGRSVSYEQYV.

CDR3 DNA: TGTGCCAGCAGCGTAGCAGGTCTTGACAATGAGCAGTTCTTC. It is translated as CASSVAGLDNEQFF. The V gene is TRBV9, the J gene TRBJ2-1; D unclear. Between the trimmed V and J ends, which lost 0 bases and 5 bases, there was a span of 9 bases. Germline loops: CDR1 SGDLS, CDR2 YYNGEE. The CDR3 extends over 14 amino acids.

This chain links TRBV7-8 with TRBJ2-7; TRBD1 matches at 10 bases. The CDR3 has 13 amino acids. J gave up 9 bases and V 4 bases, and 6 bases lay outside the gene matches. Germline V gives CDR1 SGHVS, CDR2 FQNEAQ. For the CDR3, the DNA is TGTGCCAGCAGCTCGCCGGGACAGGGGTCGCAGTACGTC. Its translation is CASSSPGQGSQYV.

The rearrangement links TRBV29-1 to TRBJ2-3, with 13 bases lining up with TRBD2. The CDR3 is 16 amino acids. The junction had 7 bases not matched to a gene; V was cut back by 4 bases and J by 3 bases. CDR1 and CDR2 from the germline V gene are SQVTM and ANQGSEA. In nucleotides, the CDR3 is TGCAGCGTTGTGGGACTAGCGGGGAGGAAGACAGATACGCAGTATTTT. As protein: CSVVGLAGRKTDTQYF.

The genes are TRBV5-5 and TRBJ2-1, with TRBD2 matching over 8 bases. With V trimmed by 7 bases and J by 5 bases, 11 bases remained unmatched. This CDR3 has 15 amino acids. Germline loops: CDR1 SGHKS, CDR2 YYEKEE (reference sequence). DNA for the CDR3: TGTGCCAGCCTAAAAACGGGACTAGTGAACAATGAGCAGTTCTTC. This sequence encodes CASLKTGLVNNEQFF.

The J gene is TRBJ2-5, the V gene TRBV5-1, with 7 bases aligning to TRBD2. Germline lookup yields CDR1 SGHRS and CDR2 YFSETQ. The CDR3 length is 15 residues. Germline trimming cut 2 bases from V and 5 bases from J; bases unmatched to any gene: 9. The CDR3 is CASSFGGGPWETQYF. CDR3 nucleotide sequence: TGCGCCAGCAGCTTCGGGGGAGGGCCTTGGGAGACCCAGTACTTC.

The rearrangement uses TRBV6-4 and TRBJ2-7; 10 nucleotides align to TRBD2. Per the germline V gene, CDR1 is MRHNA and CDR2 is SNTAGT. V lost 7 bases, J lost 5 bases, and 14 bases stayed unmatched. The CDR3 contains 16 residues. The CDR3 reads CASTTPQGLAGDEQYV. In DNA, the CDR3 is TGTGCCAGCACGACCCCACAGGGCCTAGCGGGAGACGAGCAGTACGTC.

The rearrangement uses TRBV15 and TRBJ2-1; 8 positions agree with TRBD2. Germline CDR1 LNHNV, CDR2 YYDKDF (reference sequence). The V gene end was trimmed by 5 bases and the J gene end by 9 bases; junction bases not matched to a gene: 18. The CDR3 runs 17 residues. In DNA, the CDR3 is TGTGCCACCAGCGGCCGACTCGGAGCGGGAGTTCACGGTGAGCAGTTCTTC. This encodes CATSGRLGAGVHGEQFF.

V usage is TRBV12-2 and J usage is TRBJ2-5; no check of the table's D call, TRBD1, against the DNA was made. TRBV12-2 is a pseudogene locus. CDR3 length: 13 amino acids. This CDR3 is CASRGGQDETQYF. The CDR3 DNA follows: TGTGCAAGTCGCGGGGGACAGGACGAGACCCAGTACTTC.

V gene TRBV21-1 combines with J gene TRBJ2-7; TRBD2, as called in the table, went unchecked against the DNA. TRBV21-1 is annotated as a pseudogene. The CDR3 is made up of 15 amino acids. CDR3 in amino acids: CASSNSDPGTYEQYV. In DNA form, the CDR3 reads TGTGCCAGCAGCAATAGCGACCCCGGGACCTACGAGCAGTACGTC.